This T cell receptor beta chain was retrieved from a study of blood T cell repertoires in COVID-19. Libraries were prepared by immunoSEQ multiplex PCR; TCRdb keeps only in-frame clonotypes and omits some of them. The data hold approximately 240,000 clones, with about 80% observed a single time. The clonotype comes from a woman aged 80 or over with active or convalescent COVID-19. The sequenced sample was peripheral blood.

CDR3 region: CASSFRLAGALRETQYF. CDR3 DNA sequence: TGTGCCAGCAGCTTTAGACTAGCGGGGGCTTTGCGAGAGACCCAGTACTTC. The gene calls are TRBV5-6 and TRBJ2-5; 12 bases line up with TRBD2. V shed 2 bases, J shed 4 bases, and the junction held 9 bases outside the gene matches. This CDR3 comprises 17 residues. Per the germline V gene, CDR1 is SGHDT and CDR2 is YYEEEE.